Described below is a single T cell receptor (beta chain) sequence and its context. The antigen is not known. The data are from a study of T cells after yellow fever vaccination. The V and J ends lost 4 bases and 2 bases respectively, with 12 bases between them. Germline V gene data show CDR1 as SGHTA and CDR2 as FQGNSA. CDR3 length: 14 residues. It was through 5'RACE template switching that TCR cDNA was made, with a universal primer site and UMIs added. TCRdb fed the 5' RACE reads into MiXCR, producing one record per CDR3 protein. Of hundreds of thousands of distinct CDR3 sequences in the sample, roughly 12% were seen once. Study-level findings and limits: The study found a weaker secondary response that peaked faster, day 5 versus 15. Post-booster repertoires contained most primary-vaccination clones again (about 96% CD4, around 88% CD8). FACS-sorted repertoires could contain abundant clonotypes contaminating from the bulk population.

This receptor was identified in a man in his thirties or forties who received the YFV17D yellow fever vaccine. The V and J genes are TRBV7-2 and TRBJ2-7; D perhaps matches TRBD1 (6 bases). The starting material was PBMCs, obtained on the day of the yellow fever booster vaccination. The CDR3: CASSSPGHPYEQYF. DNA of the CDR3: TGTGCCAGCAGCTCCCCGGGACACCCCTACGAGCAGTACTTC.